Below are 14 T cell receptor beta chains sequenced from a single sample in a study of Graves' ophthalmopathy and Graves' hyperthyroidism. Transcripts of RNA were the source for amplifying TCR beta CDR3 regions. After a first-round RT-PCR with HTBI primers, a second-round multiplex PCR was run. TCRdb passed the multiplex PCR reads through MiXCR, listing each CDR3 protein once. Of about 740,000 distinct CDR3 sequences listed, approximately 40% are singletons. The specimen sequenced was peripheral blood. The receptor set was obtained from an adult man with Graves' ophthalmopathy.

This chain joins TRBV5-4 and TRBJ2-5; 8 nucleotides match TRBD1. Unmatched junction bases numbered 6, after V lost 4 bases and J lost 4 bases. The CDR3 is 14 residues long. Germline loops: CDR1 SGHNT, CDR2 YYREEE (reference sequence). For the CDR3, the DNA is TGTGCCAGCAGCGGGACAGGTGTCGGAGAGACCCAGTACTTC. It codes for CASSGTGVGETQYF.

The table lists this clonotype with many counts. The junction shows a germline mismatch at one end, possibly a read error. V gene TRBV7-7 combines with J gene TRBJ2-5; the D is unclear. Germline V gene data show CDR1 as SSHAT and CDR2 as FNYEAQ (reference sequence). The CDR3 extends over 13 amino acids. The CDR3 DNA sequence: TGTGCTAGCAGCTTCCGGTACCAAGAGACCCAGTACTTC. Translating gives CASSFRYQETQYF.

A few counts support this clonotype. The V and J genes are TRBV10-3 and TRBJ2-2, with 8 bases that match TRBD1. The CDR3 extends over 15 amino acids. Germline values: CDR1 ENHRY, CDR2 SYGVKD. With 10 bases clipped from V and 1 base from J, the junction kept 8 bases outside the gene matches. DNA of the CDR3: TGTGCCAGCAGGATGGACAGGGTGAACACCGGGGAGCTGTTTTTT. Translated, it gives CASRMDRVNTGELFF.

This clonotype was seen a handful of times. The chain employs TRBV5-5 and TRBJ1-1; 9 positions match TRBD1. The CDR3 runs to 18 residues. V was clipped by 4 bases and J by 0 bases; unmatched bases: 13. Germline V CDR1 and CDR2: SGHKS, YYEKEE (reference sequence). Here the CDR3 reads CASSQDRYGQGMNTEAFF. Written as DNA, the CDR3 is TGTGCCAGCAGCCAAGACAGATACGGACAGGGGATGAACACTGAAGCTTTCTTT.

V usage is TRBV5-4 and J usage is TRBJ1-1; D ambiguous. CDR1 is SGHNT and CDR2 is YYREEE in the germline V gene (reference sequence). V was cut by 4 bases and J by 5 bases, with 12 bases left in between. The CDR3 is made up of 13 amino acids. The CDR3 sequence is CASSVGWVTEAFF. The DNA for the CDR3 is TGTGCCAGCAGCGTCGGTTGGGTTACTGAAGCTTTCTTT.

The gene calls are TRBV7-2 and TRBJ2-5, with TRBD1 matching over 8 bases. After removal of 5 bases from V and 5 bases from J, the junction contained 7 bases not matched to a gene. The germline V gene encodes CDR1 SGHTA and CDR2 FQGNSA. The CDR3 extends over 14 amino acids. Written as DNA, the CDR3 is TGTGCCAGCAGCGTGGACAGGGCCAGGGAGACCCAGTACTTC. Translated, it gives CASSVDRARETQYF.

This chain connects TRBV24-1 to TRBJ1-1; the D gene is possibly TRBD1 (6 bases). CDR1 is KGHDR and CDR2 is SFDVKD in the germline V gene. Trimming took off 7 bases at V and 4 bases at J, with 9 bases between the two ends. CDR3 length equals 12 residues. This CDR3 reads CATRGATTEAFF. Written as DNA, the CDR3 is TGTGCCACCAGGGGGGCTACCACTGAAGCTTTCTTT.

This clonotype was detected a few times. The chain links TRBV19 to TRBJ1-1, with a possible D match to TRBD1 (6 bases). Trimming took 4 bases from V and 6 from J, leaving 12 bases between them. This CDR3 spans 13 amino acids. CDR1 and CDR2 from the germline V gene are LNHDA and SQIVND (reference sequence). CDR3: CASSTPGEAEAFF. The CDR3 DNA reads as TGTGCCAGTAGTACCCCAGGGGAGGCTGAAGCTTTCTTT.

This clonotype was recorded at least ten times. The chain couples TRBV10-2 to TRBJ1-1; no clear D. The CDR3 runs to 12 residues. With 10 bases removed from V and 0 bases from J, the gap between germline ends came to 9 bases. Germline-derived CDR1 and CDR2 are WSHSY and SAAADI. This CDR3 is CATFGVNTEAFF. The CDR3 nucleotides read TGCGCCACCTTTGGGGTGAACACTGAAGCTTTCTTT.

The table lists this clonotype with many counts. The rearrangement links TRBV29-1 to TRBJ1-2; no clear D. The length of the CDR3 is 14 residues. Germline CDR1 reads SQVTM; CDR2 reads ANQGSEA. V was trimmed by 7 bases and J by 2 bases, leaving 17 bases between them. The CDR3 here is CSDAGWIINYGYTF. DNA for the CDR3: TGCAGCGACGCTGGATGGATTATCAACTATGGCTACACCTTC.

This clonotype occurred many times. The chain combines TRBV2 with TRBJ1-6, with D uncertain. Germline V gives CDR1 SNHLY, CDR2 FYNNEI. The V end lost 4 bases, the J end lost 1 base, and 8 bases lay between the germline ends. The CDR3 sequence is 15 residues long. The CDR3, as DNA: TGTGCCAGCAGTGTGGGGTCTTCCTATAATTCACCCCTCCACTTT. Protein product: CASSVGSSYNSPLHF.

This clonotype was detected only once. This rearrangement joins TRBV29-1 to TRBJ2-7; TRBD2 agrees at 7 bases. The V gene end was trimmed by 8 bases and the J gene end by 6 bases; junction bases not matched to a gene: 10. The germline V gene encodes CDR1 SQVTM and CDR2 ANQGSEA. The CDR3 extends over 12 amino acids. Written as DNA, the CDR3 is TGCAGCCTCCGGGGGGAGGGCTCCGAGCAGTACTTC. It translates to CSLRGEGSEQYF.

The table lists this clonotype with many counts. The chain links TRBV7-9 to TRBJ2-6; 7 positions agree with TRBD1. CDR3 length: 17 residues. V trimming: 0 bases; J trimming: 0 bases; junction bases outside the gene matches: 2. Germline-derived CDR1 and CDR2 are SEHNR and FQNEAQ (reference sequence). CDR3 DNA sequence: TGTGCCAGCAGCTTAGCGCCAGGGGGCTCTGGGGCCAACGTCCTGACTTTC. Translation: CASSLAPGGSGANVLTF.

This clonotype came up many times. The chain couples TRBV29-1 to TRBJ1-1; D is possibly TRBD1 (5 bases). The germline CDR1 and CDR2 sequences are SQVTM and ANQGSEA. The germline V and J ends were trimmed by 6 bases and 4 bases, with 12 bases remaining between them. This CDR3 is 12 amino acids long. The CDR3 sequence is CSVRREFTEAFF. In nucleotides, the CDR3 is TGCAGCGTCCGCAGGGAATTCACTGAAGCTTTCTTT.